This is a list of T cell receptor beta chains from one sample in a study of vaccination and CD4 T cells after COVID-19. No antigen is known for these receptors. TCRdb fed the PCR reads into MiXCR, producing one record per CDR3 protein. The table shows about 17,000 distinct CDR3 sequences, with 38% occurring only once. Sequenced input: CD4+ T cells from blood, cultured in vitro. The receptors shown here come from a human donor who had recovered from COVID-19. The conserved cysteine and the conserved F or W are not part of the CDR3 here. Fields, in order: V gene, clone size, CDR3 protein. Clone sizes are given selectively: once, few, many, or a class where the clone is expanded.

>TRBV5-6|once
ASSLQGPDTQY
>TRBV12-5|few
ASGWGVGELETQY
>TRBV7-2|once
ASSSERTYVQY
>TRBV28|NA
ASPPLLAGVFNEQF
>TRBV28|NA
ASSPSHSSETQY
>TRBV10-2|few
ASRRTSGGTDTQY
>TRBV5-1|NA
ASSKGQTSSYGQY
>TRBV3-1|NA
ASSQAGGGYEQY
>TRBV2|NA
ASSDADTQY
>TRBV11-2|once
ASSSRLRGISAEAF
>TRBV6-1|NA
ASPRGGFDTGELF
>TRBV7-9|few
ASSQKAGTGPHQPQH
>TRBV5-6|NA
ASSLGIGLATSRTQY
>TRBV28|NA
ASSSIQPGQRNTIY